The entry that follows covers one T cell receptor beta chain sequence. This sample stems from a study of T cell responses to AZD1222 COVID-19 vaccine. This CDR3 spans 13 amino acids. Trimming stripped 7 bases from V and 2 bases from J, with 13 bases between. Germline loops: CDR1 SGHDT, CDR2 YYEEEE. Repertoires were generated with immunoSEQ multiplex PCR, while TCRdb's copy carries only in-frame clones and drops some. Of under 130,000 clones listed, 90% to 95% were seen once; the top ten hold about 2.2%. The TCR sequence derives from an adult in good health. This material consisted of peripheral blood, taken on day 0 of AZD1222 vaccination. The genes are TRBV5-6 and TRBJ2-7; tentatively, D is TRBD1 (6 bases). The CDR3 DNA reads TGTGCCAGCTCCAGGACAGCTACCTACGAGCAGTACTTC. Translating it yields CASSRTATYEQYF.